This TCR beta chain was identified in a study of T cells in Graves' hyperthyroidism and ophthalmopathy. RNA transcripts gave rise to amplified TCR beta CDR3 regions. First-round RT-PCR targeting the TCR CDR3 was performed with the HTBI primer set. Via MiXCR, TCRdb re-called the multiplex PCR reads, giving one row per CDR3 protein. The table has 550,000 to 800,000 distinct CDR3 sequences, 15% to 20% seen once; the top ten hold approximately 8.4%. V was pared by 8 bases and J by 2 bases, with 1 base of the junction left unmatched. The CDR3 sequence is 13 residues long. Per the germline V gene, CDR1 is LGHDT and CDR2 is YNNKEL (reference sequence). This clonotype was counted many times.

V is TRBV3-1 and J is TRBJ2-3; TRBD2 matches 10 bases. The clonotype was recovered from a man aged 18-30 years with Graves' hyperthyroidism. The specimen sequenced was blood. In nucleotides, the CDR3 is TGTGCCAGCGGGACTAGCGCCACAGATACGCAGTATTTT. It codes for CASGTSATDTQYF.